The T cell receptor beta chain described here comes from a study of T-cell memory formation after mild COVID-19. Study-level findings and limits: Clones that contracted from day 15 to 85 were balanced CD4/CD8, while later expanders leaned CD4+. Detection of some responders pre-infection suggested pre-existing cross-reactive memory T cells participated. Nothing confirmed that second-wave clones peaking on day 37 were specific for SARS-CoV-2.

The CDR3 sequence is 15 residues long. Germline assignment: CDR1 SGHRS and CDR2 YFSETQ. Trimming took 4 bases from V and 2 from J; bases not matched to a gene: 9. UMIs and sample barcodes were carried by the TCR alpha and TCR beta cDNA libraries that 5'RACE produced using constant-segment primers. TCRdb reprocessed the 5' RACE reads via MiXCR and lists one record per CDR3 protein. Of roughly 100,000 distinct CDR3 sequences in the sample, 15% to 20% are singletons; the top ten hold roughly 31%. On this clonotype itself: The antigen remains unidentified.

The genes are TRBV5-1 and TRBJ2-7, with 7 bases lining up with TRBD1. The sequenced material came from PBMCs or a T cell subset sorted from them (not recorded which). This receptor was obtained from an adult woman who had mild COVID-19 (a few samples of this study predate the infection). Cell type and time point are not known. Here the CDR3 DNA reads TGCGCCAGCAGCGCCACCGGGACAGAGACCTACGAGCAGTACTTC. Residues: CASSATGTETYEQYF.